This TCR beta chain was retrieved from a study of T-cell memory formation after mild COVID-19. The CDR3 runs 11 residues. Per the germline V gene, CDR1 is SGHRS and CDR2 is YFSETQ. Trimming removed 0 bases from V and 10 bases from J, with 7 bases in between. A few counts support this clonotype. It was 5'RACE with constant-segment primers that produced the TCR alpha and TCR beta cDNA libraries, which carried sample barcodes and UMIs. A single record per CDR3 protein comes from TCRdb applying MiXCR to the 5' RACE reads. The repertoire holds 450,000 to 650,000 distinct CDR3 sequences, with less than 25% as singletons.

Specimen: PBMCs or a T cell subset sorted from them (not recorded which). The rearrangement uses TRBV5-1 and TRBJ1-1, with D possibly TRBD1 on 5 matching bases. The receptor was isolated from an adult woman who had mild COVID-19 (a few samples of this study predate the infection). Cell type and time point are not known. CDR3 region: CASSLDGGAFF. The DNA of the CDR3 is TGCGCCAGCAGCTTGGATGGGGGAGCTTTCTTT. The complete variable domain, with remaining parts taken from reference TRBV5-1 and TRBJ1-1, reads KAGVTQTPRYLIKTRGQQVTLSCSPISGHRSVSWYQQTPGQGLQFLFEYFSETQRNKGNFPGRFSGRQFSNSRSEMNVSTLELGDSALYLCASSLDGGAFFGQGTRLTVV.